This is a list of T cell receptor beta chains from one sample in a study of shared clonotypes between healthy human individuals. Repertoires were generated with immunoSEQ multiplex PCR, while TCRdb's copy carries only in-frame clones and drops some. The sample shows about 2.4 million clones, over 85% of them seen only once. Sample: naive CD4+ T cells from PBMCs. All receptors come from a man younger than 35 in good health. Some clones in this sample may be carry-over from other donors' samples. CDR3s include the opening cysteine and the closing phenylalanine or tryptophan. The D gene is left open where the match is weak. Size is omitted from some rows. Given values are once, few, many or a class for expanded clones.

V gene	clone size	D gene	J gene	CDR3 protein	CDR3 DNA
TRBV27	.	.	TRBJ2-7	CATTYEQYF	TGTGCCACTACCTACGAGCAGTACTTC
TRBV18	.	TRBD1	TRBJ2-1	CASSPRDRARGNEQFF	TGTGCCAGCTCACCACGGGACAGGGCCCGAGGGAATGAGCAGTTCTTC
TRBV10-1	.	.	TRBJ2-4	CASSDSGTGIQYF	TGCGCCAGCAGTGATTCCGGGACTGGCATTCAGTACTTC
TRBV18	.	.	TRBJ2-3	CASSPTATDTQYF	TGTGCCAGCTCACCGACAGCTACAGATACGCAGTATTTT
TRBV5-1	.	TRBD1	TRBJ2-5	CASSPGPKGAYPSETQYF	TGCGCCAGCAGCCCGGGGCCGAAGGGGGCCTACCCCTCAGAGACCCAGTACTTC
TRBV5-4	.	.	TRBJ1-2	CASSLWDMNYGYTF	TGTGCCAGCTCCCTATGGGACATGAACTATGGCTACACCTTC
TRBV7-2	.	.	TRBJ1-5	CASNSGNGNQPQHF	TGTGCCAGCAATTCAGGGAACGGCAATCAGCCCCAGCATTTT
TRBV28	.	.	TRBJ1-5	CASSFKQPQHF	TGTGCCAGCAGTTTTAAACAGCCCCAGCATTTT
TRBV18	.	.	TRBJ2-5	CASSQHRAQETQYF	TGTGCCAGCTCACAACACAGGGCTCAAGAGACCCAGTACTTC
TRBV19	.	TRBD2	TRBJ2-3	CASSARTSGSSTDTQYF	TGTGCCAGTAGTGCCCGGACTAGCGGGTCTAGCACAGATACGCAGTATTTT
TRBV6-1	.	TRBD1	TRBJ2-7	CASSEGTGTYEQYF	TGTGCCAGCAGTGAAGGGACAGGGACCTACGAGCAGTACTTC
TRBV7-2	.	TRBD2	TRBJ2-5	CASSLLGGGDQETQYF	TGTGCCAGCAGCTTATTGGGGGGAGGGGACCAAGAGACCCAGTACTTC
TRBV19	.	.	TRBJ1-5	CASSMDEGISNQPQHF	TGTGCCAGTAGTATGGATGAGGGGATTAGCAATCAGCCCCAGCATTTT
TRBV15	.	.	TRBJ2-5	CATRLGGARGQETQYF	TGTGCCACCAGACTAGGGGGGGCCAGGGGCCAAGAGACCCAGTACTTC
TRBV5-5	.	.	TRBJ1-2	CASSLERAPYGYTF	TGTGCCAGCAGCTTGGAACGGGCCCCCTATGGCTACACCTTC
TRBV28	.	.	TRBJ1-2	CASSLTQGNGYTF	TGTGCCAGCAGTTTAACCCAGGGTAACGGCTACACCTTC
TRBV19	.	.	TRBJ1-1	CASIGGWKRYTEAFF	TGTGCCAGTATCGGGGGGTGGAAACGGTACACTGAAGCTTTCTTT
TRBV5-1	.	.	TRBJ1-6	CASSPIGLDNSPLHF	TGCGCCAGCAGCCCCATCGGGCTGGATAATTCACCCCTCCACTTT
TRBV7-2	once	.	TRBJ2-2	CASSLRANTGELFF	TGTGCCAGCAGCTTACGGGCGAACACCGGGGAGCTGTTTTTT
TRBV7-9	few	.	TRBJ1-1	CASSLELRKNTEAFF	TGTGCCAGCAGCTTAGAACTACGGAAGAACACTGAAGCTTTCTTT
TRBV6-1	.	TRBD2	TRBJ2-3	CASSAQLAGYTDTQYF	TGTGCCAGCAGTGCCCAACTAGCGGGTTACACAGATACGCAGTATTTT
TRBV21-1	.	.	TRBJ1-1	CASTRGTEAFF	TGTGCCAGCACCCGCGGGACTGAAGCTTTCTTT
TRBV5-1	.	.	TRBJ2-2	CASSATSPNTGELFF	TGCGCCAGCAGTGCTACTTCCCCGAACACCGGGGAGCTGTTTTTT
TRBV27	.	.	TRBJ2-7	CASSLGSGQGGPYEQYF	TGTGCCAGCAGTCTGGGCAGCGGGCAGGGAGGTCCCTACGAGCAGTACTTC
TRBV28	.	.	TRBJ2-3	CASIPSRGPPSTDTQYF	TGTGCCAGCATCCCGTCCAGGGGCCCCCCAAGCACAGATACGCAGTATTTT
TRBV9	.	.	TRBJ2-5	CASSVEGTQGETQYF	TGTGCCAGCAGCGTAGAGGGGACCCAAGGAGAGACCCAGTACTTC
TRBV5-5	.	.	TRBJ2-1	CASSDGSYNEQFF	TGTGCCAGCAGCGATGGTTCCTACAATGAGCAGTTCTTC
TRBV2	once	.	TRBJ2-1	CASRTPGAYNEQFF	TGTGCCAGCAGGACCCCCGGGGCGTACAATGAGCAGTTCTTC
TRBV5-1	.	.	TRBJ1-5	CASSEEGIHQPQHF	TGCGCCAGCAGCGAGGAAGGGATCCATCAGCCCCAGCATTTT
TRBV28	.	TRBD2	TRBJ2-3	CASSRAGGVDTQYF	TGTGCCAGCAGTAGAGCGGGAGGCGTAGATACGCAGTATTTT
TRBV28	.	.	TRBJ1-2	CASRGGTNYGYTF	TGTGCCAGCAGGGGTGGGACTAACTATGGCTACACCTTC
TRBV2	.	.	TRBJ2-5	CASSGDTSATQYF	TGTGCCAGCAGTGGGGACACCTCTGCGACCCAGTACTTC
TRBV30	.	.	TRBJ2-7	CAWSVFSGTYEQYF	TGTGCCTGGAGTGTTTTCTCGGGAACCTACGAGCAGTACTTC
TRBV28	.	.	TRBJ2-1	CASRDSYNEQFF	TGTGCCAGCAGGGATTCATACAATGAGCAGTTCTTC
TRBV13	.	.	TRBJ1-1	CASSLVGSSAFF	TGTGCCAGCAGCTTAGTGGGTAGTTCTGCTTTCTTT
TRBV6-5	.	.	TRBJ1-4	CASSYLQAGDSEKLFF	TGTGCCAGCAGTTACTTACAGGCAGGGGATTCCGAAAAACTGTTTTTT
TRBV9	.	.	TRBJ2-1	CASSVDGRSSYNEQFF	TGTGCCAGCAGCGTAGATGGGAGGAGCTCCTACAATGAGCAGTTCTTC
TRBV7-3	.	.	TRBJ2-3	CASSPTGSTDTQYF	TGTGCCAGCAGTCCAACAGGGAGCACAGATACGCAGTATTTT
TRBV7-3	few	TRBD2	TRBJ2-1	CASSLTGLANEQFF	TGTGCCAGCAGCTTAACGGGACTAGCCAATGAGCAGTTCTTC
TRBV9	.	.	TRBJ2-7	CASSVGKSGSTYEQYF	TGTGCCAGCAGCGTAGGCAAGTCAGGGTCCACCTACGAGCAGTACTTC
TRBV10-2	.	TRBD2	TRBJ2-7	CASRASGPYEQYF	TGCGCCAGCAGGGCTAGCGGCCCCTACGAGCAGTACTTC
TRBV5-1	.	.	TRBJ2-1	CASRIGGEAYNEQFF	TGCGCGAGCAGAATCGGGGGCGAGGCCTACAATGAGCAGTTCTTC
TRBV4-2	.	.	TRBJ2-7	CASSSYYEQYF	TGTGCCAGCAGCTCCTACTACGAGCAGTACTTC
TRBV7-2	.	.	TRBJ2-5	CASSFTETQYF	TGTGCCAGCAGCTTCACAGAGACCCAGTACTTC
TRBV6-1	.	.	TRBJ2-3	CASSEFVGQSTDTQYF	TGTGCCAGCAGTGAATTCGTAGGGCAGTCCACAGATACGCAGTATTTT
TRBV9	few	.	TRBJ2-1	CASSVGVNEQFF	TGTGCCAGCAGCGTAGGCGTCAATGAGCAGTTCTTC
TRBV28	.	TRBD1	TRBJ2-2	CASSLLRQGIVNTGELFF	TGTGCCAGCAGTTTATTGCGACAGGGGATTGTGAACACCGGGGAGCTGTTTTTT
TRBV5-4	.	TRBD2	TRBJ2-7	CASSLASGTEQYF	TGTGCCAGCAGCTTGGCCAGCGGGACTGAGCAGTACTTC
TRBV19	once	.	TRBJ2-3	CASSIFGPSADTQYF	TGTGCCAGTAGTATATTTGGACCTTCGGCGGATACGCAGTATTTT
TRBV21-1	.	.	TRBJ1-2	CASNPFPRANYGYTF	TGTGCCAGCAACCCGTTCCCCAGGGCCAACTATGGCTACACCTTC